This T cell receptor (beta chain) was identified in a study of T cells after yellow fever vaccination. Background on the study: Low-cell-number fractions underwent preparation using SMART-Seq v4 Ultra Low Input. Whole-study results and caveats: Post-booster samples contained most primary-vaccination clones (approximately 95% CD4, 70% to 90% CD8). Peaking faster, on day 5 versus 15, the secondary response was nonetheless weaker.

From germline, CDR1 is DFQATT and CDR2 SNEGSKA (reference sequence). Trimming pared 2 bases from V and 0 bases from J, leaving 10 bases between. The CDR3 is made up of 14 amino acids. This clonotype came up a few times. Its antigen is unidentified. Making TCR cDNA involved 5'RACE template switching, which added UMIs and a universal primer site. A single record per CDR3 protein comes from TCRdb applying MiXCR to the 5' RACE reads. The repertoire consists of about 130,000 distinct CDR3 sequences, with roughly 9% occurring once and the leading ten covering 40%. The receptor was isolated from a man between 18 and 35 years old who received the YFV17D yellow fever vaccine. This specimen consisted of CD8+ T cells sorted from PBMCs, obtained on the day of the yellow fever booster vaccination. The genes are TRBV20-1 and TRBJ1-1; D ambiguous. The CDR3 spells CSARTPGMNTEAFF. CDR3 nucleotide sequence: TGCAGTGCTAGAACCCCGGGGATGAACACTGAAGCTTTCTTT.